These 6 T cell receptor beta chains were all obtained from the same sample, sequenced in a study of cytotoxic CD8 clonotypes in ibrutinib-treated CLL. TCRdb's table, derived via immunoSEQ multiplex PCR, lists solely in-frame clones and lacks some. Counted here are about 160,000 clones, around 84% occurring once; the ten biggest clones make up over 2%. Here the sequenced sample was PBMCs, taken after 12 months of ibrutinib treatment. The receptors were gathered from a human donor with chronic lymphocytic leukemia.

The chain couples TRBV18 to TRBJ2-3; no clear D. This CDR3 spans 11 amino acids. Looked up from germline, CDR1 is KGHSH and CDR2 is LQKENI. V was cut by 2 bases and J by 4 bases, with 1 base left in between. CDR3 sequence (DNA): TGTGCCAGCTCACCATCAGATACGCAGTATTTT. Its protein is CASSPSDTQYF.

V is TRBV19 and J is TRBJ1-1, with a weak D call TRBD1 (6 bases). Germline loops: CDR1 LNHDA, CDR2 SQIVND (reference sequence). Trimming took off 6 bases at V and 2 bases at J, with 16 bases between the two ends. CDR3 length: 15 residues. The CDR3 DNA is TGTGCCAGTAGCGTAACGAACAGGGAAAACACTGAAGCTTTCTTT. Residues: CASSVTNRENTEAFF.

The chain recombines TRBV7-2 with TRBJ2-1; D is possibly TRBD2 (6 bases). Trimming removed 5 bases from V and 7 bases from J, with 15 bases in between. The CDR3 length is 14 residues. CDR1 SGHTA and CDR2 FQGNSA come from the germline V gene. The CDR3 here is CASSPGEEYNEQFF. In DNA, the CDR3 is TGTGCCAGCAGCCCGGGAGAGGAGTATAATGAGCAGTTCTTC.

The chain's CDR3 is CASSLERGYEQYF. The CDR3 bases are TGTGCCAGCAGTTTAGAGCGGGGCTACGAGCAGTACTTC. V usage is TRBV27 and J usage is TRBJ2-7; 7 bases are a match to TRBD2. The CDR3 has 13 amino acids. The V gene's germline CDR1 is MNHEY and CDR2 SMNVEV (reference sequence). The V and J ends lost 2 bases and 3 bases, in that order; junction bases with no gene match: 1.

The V call is TRBV5-1, the J call TRBJ2-5; 7 bases align to TRBD1. With 3 bases clipped from V and 1 base from J, the junction kept 9 bases outside the gene matches. The V gene's germline CDR1 is SGHRS and CDR2 YFSETQ. This CDR3 is 16 amino acids long. CDR3 DNA sequence: TGCGCCAGCAGCTGGGGAACGGGACAGATCCAAGAGACCCAGTACTTC. Translating gives CASSWGTGQIQETQYF.

V usage is TRBV2 and J usage is TRBJ2-1; 12 bases align to TRBD2. The V segment lost 10 bases and the J segment 0 bases; nucleotides outside the gene matches: 7. The CDR3 is 16 residues long. The germline V gene encodes CDR1 SNHLY and CDR2 FYNNEI. CDR3 residues: CANPPSGGASYNEQFF. The CDR3 bases are TGTGCCAACCCCCCTAGCGGGGGGGCCTCCTACAATGAGCAGTTCTTC.